The rows below give T cell receptor beta chains drawn from one sample of a study of T-cell reconstitution after alpha-beta-depleted transplantation in children. TCRdb redid the calling of the PCR reads with MiXCR, one entry per CDR3 protein. Among around 120,000 distinct CDR3 sequences listed, 20% to 25% were seen once. The source was PBMCs, mostly from graft donor cells, collected 180 days after TCRalphabeta/CD19-depleted stem cell transplant. These receptors came from a male patient aged 2-15 years who had a stem cell transplant for chronic granulomatous disease, so the T cells may come from the graft donor. Each CDR3 is given with its conserved first and last residue. The order of the fields is clone size, J gene, V gene, D gene, CDR3 DNA, CDR3 protein. D genes are given only for firm matches. Where a row states a size, it is once, few, many or the class of an expanded clone; other rows omit it.

many	TRBJ1-3	TRBV12-3/TRBV12-4	.	TGTGCCAGCACCTCTGGAAACACCATATATTTT	CASTSGNTIYF
.	TRBJ1-5	TRBV12-3/TRBV12-4	.	TGTGCCAGCAGTTTAGTTTTTGGTCAGCCCCAGCATTTT	CASSLVFGQPQHF
few	TRBJ2-1	TRBV21-1	.	TGTTATAGGAATTGTGGGTTCTTC	CYRNCGFF
few	TRBJ2-1	TRBV28	.	TGTGCCAGCAGTTTAAGAGGCTTTCAGACAGATGAGCAGTTCTTC	CASSLRGFQTDEQFF
.	TRBJ2-2	TRBV10-2	TRBD2	TGCGCCAGCTCCGAAGCGGGAAGAAGATCCGGGGAGCTGTTTTTT	CASSEAGRRSGELFF
.	TRBJ1-5	TRBV7-9	.	TGTGCCAGCAGCTTAGGTGTGGGGTTGCCCCAGCATTTT	CASSLGVGLPQHF
.	TRBJ2-5	TRBV5-1	.	TGCGCCAGCAGCTTGCAGGACCAAGAGACCCAGTACTTC	CASSLQDQETQYF
few	TRBJ2-3	TRBV20-1	.	TGCAGTGCTCCCCCGGACCGCCGTCCAGATACGCAGTATTTT	CSAPPDRRPDTQYF
few	TRBJ1-5	TRBV4-3	.	TGCGCCAGCAGCCAAGACGGACAGTACAATCAGCCCCAGCATTTT	CASSQDGQYNQPQHF
few	TRBJ1-2	TRBV10-3	.	TGTGCCATCAGTGATCGGAGTCGGAACTATGGCTACACCTTC	CAISDRSRNYGYTF
few	TRBJ2-7	TRBV12-3/TRBV12-4	.	TGTGCCAGCAGTTTAAAGCCGTTCTACGAGCAGTACTTC	CASSLKPFYEQYF
few	TRBJ2-2	TRBV12-3/TRBV12-4	.	TGTGCCAGCAGCCAAGTCCCCATGGCAGGGACGAACACCGGGGAGCTGTTTTTT	CASSQVPMAGTNTGELFF
.	TRBJ2-7	TRBV12-3/TRBV12-4	TRBD1	TGTGCCAGCAGTCCTAACAGGGGGCCCGAGCAGTACTTC	CASSPNRGPEQYF
few	TRBJ2-5	TRBV15	.	TGTGCCACCAGCAGATCACGAGGAGGTGGACTGCGAGAGACCCAGTACTTC	CATSRSRGGGLRETQYF
few	TRBJ2-4	TRBV7-2	.	TGTGCCAGCAGCTCACAATTGACGGTAGCCAAAAACATTCAGTACTTC	CASSSQLTVAKNIQYF
few	TRBJ2-7	TRBV30	.	TGTGCCTGGAATCCAAGACAGAGCTACGAGCAGTACTTC	CAWNPRQSYEQYF
.	TRBJ2-1	TRBV15	.	TGTGCCACCAGCAGAGACAGAGATATCTCCTACAATGAGCAGTTCTTC	CATSRDRDISYNEQFF
.	TRBJ2-1	TRBV12-3/TRBV12-4	TRBD2	TGTGCCAGCAGTAACCGGGCCGGGAGGACTTACAATGAGCAGTTCTTC	CASSNRAGRTYNEQFF
many	TRBJ2-1	TRBV9	.	TGTGCCAGCAGCGTATCAACAGGCTATGAGCAGTTCTTC	CASSVSTGYEQFF
.	TRBJ2-5	TRBV4-1	TRBD2	TGCGCCAGCAGCCTGTTAGCGGGGGAGACCCAGTACTTC	CASSLLAGETQYF
.	TRBJ2-1	TRBV12-3/TRBV12-4	.	TGTGCCAGCAGTTTACACAGGCCCGGTCATGAGCAGTTCTTT	CASSLHRPGHEQFF
many	TRBJ1-1	TRBV27	.	TGTGCCAGCAGTGCCTGGGGAGGTGAAGCTTTCTTT	CASSAWGGEAFF
few	TRBJ2-7	TRBV24-1	.	TGTGCCACCAGTGATTCCAATGACCGCGAGCAGTACTTC	CATSDSNDREQYF
once	TRBJ2-5	TRBV20-1	TRBD2	TGCAGTGCCATGCCTAGCGGGGGGGTTGGAGAGACCCAGTACTTC	CSAMPSGGVGETQYF
few	TRBJ2-3	TRBV29-1	TRBD2	TGCAGCGTTGGTAGGGAACTAGCGGGAGGGCAGGTCTTCAGCACAGATACGCAGTATTTT	CSVGRELAGGQVFSTDTQYF
once	TRBJ2-3	TRBV7-2	TRBD1	TGTGCCAGCAGCTCCGGACAGGTGCCTGGTACGCAGTATTTT	CASSSGQVPGTQYF
many	TRBJ2-1	TRBV20-1	.	TGCAGTGCTAGAGACTACCGTCAGGGTCCCTCCGTGTTCTTC	CSARDYRQGPSVFF
few	TRBJ2-2	TRBV12-3/TRBV12-4	.	TGTGCCAGCAGTTCGACAGTTCTGTCCGGGGAGCTGTTTTTT	CASSSTVLSGELFF
many	TRBJ2-1	TRBV12-3/TRBV12-4	.	TGTGCCAGCAGTTTAACCAGTTACAATGAGCAGTTCTTC	CASSLTSYNEQFF
few	TRBJ1-2	TRBV29-1	TRBD1	TGCAGCGTTGAGGAGGCGGGACAGGCCCGTAACTATGGCTACACCTTC	CSVEEAGQARNYGYTF
.	TRBJ2-1	TRBV29-1	.	TGCAGCGTTAGCTCCGGGACCCCACTTAATGAGCAGTTCTTC	CSVSSGTPLNEQFF
few	TRBJ1-1	TRBV12-3/TRBV12-4	.	TGTGCCGACCAGGCCCGGAAGCTTGAAGCTTTCTTT	CADQARKLEAFF
.	TRBJ2-5	TRBV3-1	.	TGTGCCAGCAGCCAAGACAGGTCCCAAGAGACCCAGTACTTC	CASSQDRSQETQYF
few	TRBJ2-1	TRBV12-3/TRBV12-4	.	TGTGCCACCCCCATAGGGGACAATGAGCAGTTCTTC	CATPIGDNEQFF
.	TRBJ2-3	TRBV5-1	TRBD2	TGCGCCAGCAGCCCCGGACTAGCGGTAACCACAGATACGCAGTATTTT	CASSPGLAVTTDTQYF
many	TRBJ1-6	TRBV7-6	.	TGTGCCAGCAGCCCAGACCCGACAGGAGGGAATTCACCCCTCCACTTT	CASSPDPTGGNSPLHF
.	TRBJ2-1	TRBV3-1	TRBD2	TGTGCCAGCAGCTCAGAGACCGGGACTAGCGGGAGGCTGTATGAGCAGTTCTTC	CASSSETGTSGRLYEQFF
many	TRBJ1-6	TRBV12-3/TRBV12-4	.	TGTGCCAGCAGTTCCAAAGGTGTCGGCCCTAGCTATAATTCACCCCTCCACTTT	CASSSKGVGPSYNSPLHF
.	TRBJ2-3	TRBV13	.	TGTGCCAGCAGCACCCATATAGCAGGGAGCACAGATACGCAGTATTTT	CASSTHIAGSTDTQYF
few	TRBJ2-1	TRBV12-3/TRBV12-4	TRBD1	TGTGCCAGCAGGGGACAGCTTCAAGGGGGCAATGAGCAGTTCTTC	CASRGQLQGGNEQFF
few	TRBJ2-1	TRBV5-1	.	TGCGCCAGCAACCTAGGACTACTTGACAATGAGCAGTTCTTC	CASNLGLLDNEQFF
many	TRBJ2-7	TRBV28	.	TGTGCCAGCAGTAAGACACTTTACGAGCAGTACTTC	CASSKTLYEQYF